Listed below are T cell receptor beta chains from one sample, sequenced in a study of control samples from healthy donors and cancer patients. Libraries were prepared by immunoSEQ multiplex PCR; TCRdb keeps only in-frame clonotypes and omits some of them. This sample has approximately 46,000 clones, with roughly 92% found just once. The material sequenced was PBMCs. These TCRs come from a man aged 30 to 45 with colorectal cancer. Each CDR3 is given with its conserved first and last residue. The D gene is left open where the match is weak. Some rows have no size entry. The others give once, few or many, or a class for an expanded clone.

>TRBJ2-7|TRBV6-5|-|-
CASGGPNDAYEQYF
TGTGCCAGCGGCGGACCCAACGACGCCTACGAGCAGTACTTC
>TRBJ2-1|TRBV3-1/TRBV3-2|few|TRBD2
CASSNCSWRGGQVYFF
TGTGCCAGCAGCAATTGTTCCTGGCGGGGGGGCCAAGTTTATTTCTTC
>TRBJ1-5|TRBV18|-|-
CASSPERRVKAEPQHF
TGTGCCAGCTCACCAGAGCGCAGGGTGAAAGCGGAGCCCCAGCATTTT
>TRBJ1-1|TRBV10-2|-|-
CASSERSRSTEAFF
TGCGCCAGCAGTGAACGATCCCGGAGCACTGAAGCTTTCTTT
>TRBJ1-2|TRBV6-5|-|-
CASSYSPHGSNYGYTF
TGTGCCAGCAGTTACTCCCCCCACGGATCTAACTATGGCTACACCTTC
>TRBJ1-6|TRBV6-2/TRBV6-3|-|-
CASSFSSGTANSPLHF
TGTGCCAGCAGTTTCTCCTCCGGGACTGCTAATTCACCCCTCCACTTT
>TRBJ1-4|TRBV7-8|-|-
CASSLGPHNEKLFF
TGTGCCAGCAGCTTGGGGCCTCATAATGAAAAACTGTTTTTT
>TRBJ2-7|TRBV9|-|TRBD1
CASSVAGDRVHEQYF
TGTGCCAGCAGCGTAGCTGGGGACAGGGTCCACGAGCAGTACTTC
>TRBJ2-7|TRBV7-2|-|-
CASSFGTVPYEQYF
TGTGCCAGCAGCTTCGGGACCGTACCCTACGAGCAGTACTTC
>TRBJ1-5|TRBV5-5|-|TRBD1
CASSSGQGDQPQHF
TGTGCCAGCAGCTCGGGACAGGGAGATCAGCCCCAGCATTTT
>TRBJ1-2|TRBV29-1|-|TRBD1
CSARTGGYGYTF
TGCAGCGCTCGGACAGGGGGATATGGCTACACCTTC